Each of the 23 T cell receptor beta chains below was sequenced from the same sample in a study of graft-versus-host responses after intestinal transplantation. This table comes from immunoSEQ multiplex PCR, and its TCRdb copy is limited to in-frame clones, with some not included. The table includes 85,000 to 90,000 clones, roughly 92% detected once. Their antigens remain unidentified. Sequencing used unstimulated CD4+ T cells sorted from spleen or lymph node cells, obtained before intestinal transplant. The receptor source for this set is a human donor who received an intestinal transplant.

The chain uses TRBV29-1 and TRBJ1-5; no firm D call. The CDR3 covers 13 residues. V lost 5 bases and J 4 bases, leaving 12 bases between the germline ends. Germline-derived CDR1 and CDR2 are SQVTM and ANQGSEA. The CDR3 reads CSVSHGMNQPQHF. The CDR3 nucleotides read TGCAGCGTTTCCCATGGGATGAATCAGCCCCAGCATTTT.

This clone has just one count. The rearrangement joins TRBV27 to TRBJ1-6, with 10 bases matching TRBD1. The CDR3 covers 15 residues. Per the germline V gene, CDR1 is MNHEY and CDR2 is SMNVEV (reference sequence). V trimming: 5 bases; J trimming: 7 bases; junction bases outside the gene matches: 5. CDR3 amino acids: CASSRGTGANSPLHF. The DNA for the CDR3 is TGTGCCAGCAGTCGCGGGACAGGGGCAAATTCACCCCTCCACTTT.

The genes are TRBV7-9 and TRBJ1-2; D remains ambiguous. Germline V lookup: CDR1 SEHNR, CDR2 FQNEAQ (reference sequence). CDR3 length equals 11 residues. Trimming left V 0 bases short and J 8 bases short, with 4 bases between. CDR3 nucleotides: TGTGCCAGCAGCTTAGCTGGCGGCTACACCTTC. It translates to CASSLAGGYTF.

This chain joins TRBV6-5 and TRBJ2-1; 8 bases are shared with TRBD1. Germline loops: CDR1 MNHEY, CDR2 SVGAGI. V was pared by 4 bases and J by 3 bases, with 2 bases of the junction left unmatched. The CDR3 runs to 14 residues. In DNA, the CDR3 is TGTGCCAGCAGTTCCACAGGGGGCTACAATGAGCAGTTCTTC. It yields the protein CASSSTGGYNEQFF.

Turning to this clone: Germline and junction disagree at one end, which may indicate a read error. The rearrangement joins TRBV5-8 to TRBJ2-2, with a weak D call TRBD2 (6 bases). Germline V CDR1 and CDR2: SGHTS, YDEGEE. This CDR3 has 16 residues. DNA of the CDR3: TGTGCCAGCAGCTTGGCCGGCGGGATTAACACCGGGGGGCTGTTTTTT. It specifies CASSLAGGINTGGLFF.

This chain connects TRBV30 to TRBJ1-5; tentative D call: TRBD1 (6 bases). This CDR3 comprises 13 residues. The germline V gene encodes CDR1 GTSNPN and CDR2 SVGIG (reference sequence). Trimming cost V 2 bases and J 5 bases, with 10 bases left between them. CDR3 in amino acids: CAWSPTGYQPQHF. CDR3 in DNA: TGTGCCTGGAGTCCCACAGGGTATCAGCCCCAGCATTTT.

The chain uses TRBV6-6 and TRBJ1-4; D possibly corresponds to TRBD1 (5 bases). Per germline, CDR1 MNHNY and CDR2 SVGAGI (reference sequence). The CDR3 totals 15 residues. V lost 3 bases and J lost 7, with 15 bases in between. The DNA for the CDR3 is TGTGCCAGCAGTTATGAGGGTGCTAGGGGTGAAAAACTGTTTTTT. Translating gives CASSYEGARGEKLFF.

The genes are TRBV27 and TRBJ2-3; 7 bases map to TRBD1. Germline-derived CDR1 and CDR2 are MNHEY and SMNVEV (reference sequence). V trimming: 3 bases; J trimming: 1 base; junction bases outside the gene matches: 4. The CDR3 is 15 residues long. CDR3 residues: CASSFRGSRTDTQYF. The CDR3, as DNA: TGTGCCAGCAGTTTCAGGGGGTCTCGCACAGATACGCAGTATTTT.

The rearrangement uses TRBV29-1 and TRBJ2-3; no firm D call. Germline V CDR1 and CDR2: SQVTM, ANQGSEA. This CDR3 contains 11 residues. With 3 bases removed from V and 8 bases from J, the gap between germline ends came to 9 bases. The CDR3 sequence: CSVDYALTQYF. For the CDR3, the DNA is TGCAGCGTTGACTACGCGCTTACGCAGTATTTT.

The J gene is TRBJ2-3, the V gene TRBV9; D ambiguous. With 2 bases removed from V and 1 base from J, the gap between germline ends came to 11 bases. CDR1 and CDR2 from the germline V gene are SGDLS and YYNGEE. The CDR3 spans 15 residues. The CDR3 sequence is CASSVGWTGTDTQYF. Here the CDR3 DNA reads TGTGCCAGCAGCGTCGGGTGGACCGGCACAGATACGCAGTATTTT. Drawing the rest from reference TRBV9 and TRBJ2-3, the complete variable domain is DSGVTQTPKHLITATGQRVTLRCSPRSGDLSVYWYQQSLDQGLQFLIQYYNGEERAKGNILERFSAQQFPDLHSELNLSSLELGDSALYFCASSVGWTGTDTQYFGPGTRLTVL.

The CDR3 bases are TGTGCCAGCAGCCCCAGGAACCGGCTAGCGCCGAACACCGGGGAGCTGTTTTTT. This sequence encodes CASSPRNRLAPNTGELFF. The genes are TRBV7-2 and TRBJ2-2, with a tentative D call TRBD2 (6 bases). V shed 5 bases and J shed 0 bases, with 19 bases lying between them. In germline, CDR1 is SGHTA, CDR2 FQGNSA. The CDR3 is 18 residues long.

CDR3 sequence: CASSLATGNIQYF. CDR3 in DNA: TGCGCCAGCAGCTTGGCCACGGGGAACATTCAGTACTTC. The chain carries TRBV5-1 and TRBJ2-4; weak D call: TRBD2 (5 bases). The CDR3 consists of 13 residues. The V gene lost 0 bases and the J gene lost 7 bases, with 8 bases spanning the gap. Germline-derived CDR1 and CDR2 are SGHRS and YFSETQ.

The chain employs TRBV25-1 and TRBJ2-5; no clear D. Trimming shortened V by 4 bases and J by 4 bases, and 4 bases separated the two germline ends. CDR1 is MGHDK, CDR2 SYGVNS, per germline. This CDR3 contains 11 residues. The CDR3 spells CASSGGETQYF. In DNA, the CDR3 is TGTGCCAGCAGTGGGGGAGAGACCCAGTACTTC.

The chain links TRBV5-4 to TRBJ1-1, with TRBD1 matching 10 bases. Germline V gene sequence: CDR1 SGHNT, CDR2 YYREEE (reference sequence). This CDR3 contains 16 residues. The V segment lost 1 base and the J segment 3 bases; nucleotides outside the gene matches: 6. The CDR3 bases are TGTGCCAGCAGCTTGAGGGACAGGGGCCCTGACACTGAAGCTTTCTTT. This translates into CASSLRDRGPDTEAFF.

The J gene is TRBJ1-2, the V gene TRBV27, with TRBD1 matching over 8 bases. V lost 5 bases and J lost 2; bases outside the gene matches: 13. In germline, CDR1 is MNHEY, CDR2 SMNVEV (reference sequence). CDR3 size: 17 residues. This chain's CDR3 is CASSPTLTTGANYGYTF. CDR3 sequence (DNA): TGTGCCAGCAGTCCCACCCTCACGACAGGGGCAAACTATGGCTACACCTTC.

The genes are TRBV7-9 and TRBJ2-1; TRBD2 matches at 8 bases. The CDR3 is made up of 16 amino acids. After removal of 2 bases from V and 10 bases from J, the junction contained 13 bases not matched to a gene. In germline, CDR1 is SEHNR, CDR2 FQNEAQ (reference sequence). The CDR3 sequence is CASSLKLAGPEEEQFF. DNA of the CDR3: TGTGCCAGCAGCTTAAAGCTAGCGGGCCCCGAGGAGGAGCAGTTCTTC. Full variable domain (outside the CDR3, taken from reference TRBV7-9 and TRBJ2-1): DTGVSQNPRHKITKRGQNVTFRCDPISEHNRLYWYRQTLGQGPEFLTYFQNEAQLEKSRLLSDRFSAERPKGSFSTLEIQRTEQGDSAMYLCASSLKLAGPEEEQFFGPGTRLTVL.

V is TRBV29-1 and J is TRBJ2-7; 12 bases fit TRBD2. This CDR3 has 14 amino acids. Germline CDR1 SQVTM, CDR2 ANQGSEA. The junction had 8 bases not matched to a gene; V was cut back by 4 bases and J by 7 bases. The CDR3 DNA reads TGCAGCGTTGCACGACTAGCGGGAGCGGAGGAGCAGTACTTC. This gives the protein CSVARLAGAEEQYF.

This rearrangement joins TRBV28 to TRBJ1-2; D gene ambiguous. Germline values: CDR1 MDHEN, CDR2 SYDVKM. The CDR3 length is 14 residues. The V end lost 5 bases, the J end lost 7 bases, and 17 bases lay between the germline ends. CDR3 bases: TGTGCCAGCAGTAGCCCCACGGGGTTTGGTGGCTACACCTTC. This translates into CASSSPTGFGGYTF.

CDR3 protein: CASGVTGGPYEQYF. The CDR3 region has the DNA TGTGCCAGCGGTGTGACAGGGGGCCCCTACGAGCAGTACTTC. The genes are TRBV2 and TRBJ2-7, with 10 positions matching TRBD1. Germline V gene sequence: CDR1 SNHLY, CDR2 FYNNEI. Trimming at V came to 8 bases and at J to 2 bases, leaving 6 bases not matched to a gene. CDR3 length equals 14 residues.

CDR3 sequence: CASSEQATWAEAFF. CDR3 DNA: TGTGCCAGCAGCGAACAGGCCACCTGGGCTGAAGCTTTCTTT. This rearrangement joins TRBV6-1 to TRBJ1-1; D is perhaps TRBD1 (5 bases). The germline V gene has CDR1 MNHNS and CDR2 SASEGT. CDR3 length: 14 residues. Trimming pared 6 bases from V and 6 bases from J, leaving 17 bases between.

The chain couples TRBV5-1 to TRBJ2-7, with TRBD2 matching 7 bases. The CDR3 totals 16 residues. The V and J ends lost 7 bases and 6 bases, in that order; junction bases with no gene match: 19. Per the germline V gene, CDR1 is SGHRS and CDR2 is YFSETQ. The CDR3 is CASSKSLAGVRIEQYF. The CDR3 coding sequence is TGCGCCAGCTCCAAATCTCTCGCGGGAGTCCGGATCGAGCAGTACTTC.

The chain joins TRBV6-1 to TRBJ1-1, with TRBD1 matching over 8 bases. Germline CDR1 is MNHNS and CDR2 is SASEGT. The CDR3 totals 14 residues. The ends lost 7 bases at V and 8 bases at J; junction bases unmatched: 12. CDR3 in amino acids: CASILSLTGVEAFF. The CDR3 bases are TGTGCCAGCATATTATCACTGACAGGGGTCGAAGCTTTCTTT.

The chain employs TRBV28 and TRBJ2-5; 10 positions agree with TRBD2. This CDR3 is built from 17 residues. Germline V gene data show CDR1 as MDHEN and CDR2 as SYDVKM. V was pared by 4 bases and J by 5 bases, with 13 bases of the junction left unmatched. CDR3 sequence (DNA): TGTGCCAGCAGTTGGATAGCGGGAGGCCAACCGAGGGAGACCCAGTACTTC. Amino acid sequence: CASSWIAGGQPRETQYF.